Reported below is one TCR beta chain. The target of this receptor is not known. Base qualities are not provided; no much larger clone lies one nucleotide away. Reading the germline V gene (reference sequence) gives CDR1 DFQATT and CDR2 SNEGSKA. The CDR3 starts with the cysteine, ends with the phenylalanine, and has 14 residues. This entry keeps only the CDR3 DNA: 42 bases, framed from base 1. The V end gives up 3 bases and the J end 11 bases, leaving 12 bases in the junction not matched to a gene. Only healthy Caucasian donors were included. The twin cohort consisted of three pairs of female monozygotic twins, all aged 18 to 29 years. RNA for TCR libraries was isolated from peripheral blood mononuclear cells. The source of the sample is a study of identical twins (dated by TCRdb to the mid-2010s). Describing the broader study: To test whether fetal clonotypes persist, the study used deep sequencing on TCR alpha and beta repertoires from monozygotic twins, unrelated adults of various ages, and cord blood. Replicate twin experiments were performed at different times using different library preparation protocols to rule out contamination.

The library was produced with 5' RACE. Sequencing relied on an Illumina HiSeq 2000. A universal primer binding site was introduced by template switching, and a unique molecular identifier was present in the final cDNA, enabling accurate counting of TCR cDNA molecules. Specific primers in the conserved constant-segment region were used to synthesize first-strand cDNA for TCR alpha and beta chains. To control for contamination, every cDNA library was double barcoded, receiving both a SMART-Mk sample barcode and Illumina barcodes. Two successive PCR steps introduced TruSeq adapter sequences along with Illumina sample barcodes. The TCR alpha and beta cDNA libraries were sequenced on the Illumina HiSeq platform using custom primers. As for how the authors treated the data: Raw reads were processed with MiGEC to extract unique molecular identifiers, and MiXCR was used to determine CDR3 positions. For each individual, recombination models were inferred using an EM algorithm with the repgenHMM and IGoR tools. Shared clonotype analysis was performed with the tcR package in R, normalizing sharing by the product of cloneset sizes. Out-of-frame nonproductive sequences were analyzed to study raw recombination free of thymic and clonal selection effects. Using fastp at Q25 and MiXCR, TCRdb reprocessed the public reads and kept productive beta chains. Each CDR3 protein appears once, grouped with its most common genes and DNA. The V and J calls were not made by the authors but by TCRdb's processing. The sample table holds hundreds of thousands of distinct CDR3 sequences, of which about 12% were seen once. The ten biggest clones cover roughly 1.6% of the sample.

Results the study describes overall, beyond this receptor: Compared with coincidental sharing between unrelated individuals, an excess of low generation-probability sequences was observed among out-of-frame TCR alpha sequences shared between twins. In monozygotic twins, recombination models systematically underestimated out-of-frame TCR alpha sharing, but the models matched the sharing seen between unrelated individuals. A weaker excess of twin sharing was found in beta out-of-frame sequences because the signal-to-noise ratio was lowered by fewer shared sequences. Abundant cord blood beta clonotypes carried fewer insertions; young adult naive repertoires showed a weaker similar trend, while memory repertoires showed none. Because the same donors could not be followed over many years, the conclusions depended on cross-sectional statistical analysis. Zero-insertion analyses could be partly confounded by invariant T cells such as MAIT and iNKT, though diverse VJ usage argued against such confounding for most clonotypes.

Another study also made use of these data, one on yellow fever vaccine responses in identical twins. The other study reports the following: According to the authors, the vaccine-induced T cell response in identical twins seemed to be partly convergent and partly specific to each individual. In identical twins, the study followed T cell clones that responded to the vaccine with precision.

This TCR was recovered from a woman younger than 30 in good health. The sequenced material came from PBMCs. The rearrangement joined TRBV20-1 to TRBJ1-1; 10 bases in the junction line up with TRBD1. CDR3 protein: CSASGGQGVIGAFF. The sequenced DNA: TGCAGTGCTAGCGGAGGACAGGGGGTAATAGGGGCTTTCTTT.